This T cell receptor beta chain was captured by sequencing in a study of cytomegalovirus exposure and HLA in healthy donors. Study conclusions and caveats: The study flagged around 160 TCR beta chains as cytomegalovirus-associated. For most subjects, TCR beta sequences were reported to predict HLA-A and HLA-B alleles with accuracy. It was reported in a later analysis that an Asian-associated ancestry cluster showed fewer N-insertions than the 666-donor mean.

The CDR3 contains 13 residues. Germline lookup yields CDR1 LNHDA and CDR2 SQIVND (reference sequence). V lost 5 bases to trimming and J lost 8 bases, with 13 bases between them. About this clone: Its antigen is undetermined.

Primers for the PCR totalled 60 Vbeta and 13 Jbeta. Clones were read by immunoSEQ multiplex PCR, and TCRdb kept only the in-frame ones, dropping some. The sample lists about 160,000 clones, roughly 80% occurring once. Donors in the study were healthy people who gave bone marrow. The sequencing input was PBMCs. The chain employs TRBV19 and TRBJ2-4; weak D call: TRBD1 (7 bases). This sequence was found in a woman aged 18-29 years in good health and CMV-seronegative. The CDR3, as DNA: TGTGCCAGTAGTCTCGACAGGGAGGACATTCAGTACTTC. Translating it yields CASSLDREDIQYF.